This TCR beta chain was recovered during a study of blood T cells in healthy people across ages. There are many counts of this clonotype. Antigen: not known. The authors ran a second PCR of about 7 to 11 cycles using a sample-barcoded 5' primer and a J-beta primer mix. Sequencing recovered at least 2.5 million CDR3-containing paired-end reads from each sample. TCRdb passed the 5' RACE reads through MiXCR, listing each CDR3 protein once. Among hundreds of thousands of distinct CDR3 sequences listed, around 24% were seen once. CDR3 size: 14 residues. Trimming cost V 1 base and J 6 bases, with 13 bases left between them. The germline CDR1 and CDR2 sequences are LGHDT and YNNKEL (reference sequence). Study-level points and caveats: The study found TCR beta diversity correlated strongly with naive T cell percentage.

These data are also associated with another study on T cells of mothers and their children.

The V and J genes are TRBV3-1 and TRBJ2-7, with D possibly matching TRBD2 (6 bases). Sequencing used blood. The TCR comes from a boy between 10 and 17 years old in good health. The CDR3 DNA is TGTGCCAGCAGCCAAGGAGGAGGGAAGGGCGAGCAGTACTTC. Translating it yields CASSQGGGKGEQYF.